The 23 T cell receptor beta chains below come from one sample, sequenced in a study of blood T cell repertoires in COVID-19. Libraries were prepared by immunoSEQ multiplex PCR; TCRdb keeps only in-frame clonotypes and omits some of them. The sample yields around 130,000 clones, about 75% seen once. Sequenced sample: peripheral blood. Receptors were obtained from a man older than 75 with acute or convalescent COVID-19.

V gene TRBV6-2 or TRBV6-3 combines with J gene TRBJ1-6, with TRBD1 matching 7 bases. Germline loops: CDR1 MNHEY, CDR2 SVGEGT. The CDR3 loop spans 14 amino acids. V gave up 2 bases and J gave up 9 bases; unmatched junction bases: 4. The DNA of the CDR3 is TGTGCCAGCAGTTACGCCACAGGGGTTTCACCCCTCCACTTT. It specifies CASSYATGVSPLHF.

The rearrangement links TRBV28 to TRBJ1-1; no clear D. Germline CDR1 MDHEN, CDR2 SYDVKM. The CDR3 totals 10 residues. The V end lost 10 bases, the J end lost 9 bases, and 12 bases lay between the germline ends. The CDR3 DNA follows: TGTGCCACCTCGGGAGGGAAAGCTTTCTTT. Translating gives CATSGGKAFF.

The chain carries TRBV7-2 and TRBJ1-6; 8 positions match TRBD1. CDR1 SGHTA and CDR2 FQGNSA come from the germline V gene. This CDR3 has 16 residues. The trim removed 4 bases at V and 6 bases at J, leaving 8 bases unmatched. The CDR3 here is CASSSILGQGNSPLHF. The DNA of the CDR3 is TGTGCCAGCAGCTCGATCTTAGGACAGGGTAATTCACCCCTCCACTTT. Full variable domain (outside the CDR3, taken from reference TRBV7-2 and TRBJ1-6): GAGVSQSPSNKVTEKGKDVELRCDPISGHTALYWYRQSLGQGLEFLIYFQGNSAPDKSGLPSDRFSAERTGGSVSTLTIQRTQQEDSAVYLCASSSILGQGNSPLHFGNGTRLTVT.

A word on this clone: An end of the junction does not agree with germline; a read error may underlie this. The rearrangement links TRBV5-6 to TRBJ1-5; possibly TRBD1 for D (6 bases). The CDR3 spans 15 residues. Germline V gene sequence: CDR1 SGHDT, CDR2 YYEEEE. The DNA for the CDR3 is TGTGCCAGCAGCTTGTTGGGACAAGTTAATCAACCCCAGCATTTT. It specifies CASSLLGQVNQPQHF.

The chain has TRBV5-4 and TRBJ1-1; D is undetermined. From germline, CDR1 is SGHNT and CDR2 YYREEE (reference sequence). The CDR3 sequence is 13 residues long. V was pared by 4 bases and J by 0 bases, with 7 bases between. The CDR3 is CASSPGLNTEAFF. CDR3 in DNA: TGTGCCAGCAGCCCAGGCCTGAACACTGAAGCTTTCTTT.

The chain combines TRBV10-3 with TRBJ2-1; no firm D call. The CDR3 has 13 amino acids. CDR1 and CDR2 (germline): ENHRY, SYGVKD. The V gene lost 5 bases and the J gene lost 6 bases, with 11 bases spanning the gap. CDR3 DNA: TGTGCCATCAGTCACCCCCCCAGCAATGAGCAGTTCTTC. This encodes CAISHPPSNEQFF.

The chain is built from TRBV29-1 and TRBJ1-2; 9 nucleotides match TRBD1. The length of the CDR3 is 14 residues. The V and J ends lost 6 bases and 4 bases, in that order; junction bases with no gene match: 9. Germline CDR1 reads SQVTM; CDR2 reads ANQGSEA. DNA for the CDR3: TGCAGCGTGGAAACAGGGGGCTATCGCTATGGCTACACCTTC. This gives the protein CSVETGGYRYGYTF. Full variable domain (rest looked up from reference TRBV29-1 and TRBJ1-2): SAVISQKPSRDICQRGTSLTIQCQVDSQVTMMFWYRQQPGQSLTLIATANQGSEATYESGFVIDKFPISRPNLTFSTLTVSNMSPEDSSIYLCSVETGGYRYGYTFGSGTRLTVV.

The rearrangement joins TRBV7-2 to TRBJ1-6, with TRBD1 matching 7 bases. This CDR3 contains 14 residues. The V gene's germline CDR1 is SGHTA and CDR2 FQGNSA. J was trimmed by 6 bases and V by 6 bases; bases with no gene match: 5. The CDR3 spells CASRLDRVNSPLHF. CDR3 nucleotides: TGTGCCAGCAGACTCGACAGGGTTAATTCACCCCTCCACTTT.

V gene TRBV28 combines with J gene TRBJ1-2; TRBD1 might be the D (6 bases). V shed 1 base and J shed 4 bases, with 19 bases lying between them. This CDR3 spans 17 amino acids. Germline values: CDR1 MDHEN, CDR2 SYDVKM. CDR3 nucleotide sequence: TGTGCCAGCAGTTTATCTATGGACTGGGGGCCTGTCTATGGCTACACCTTC. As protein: CASSLSMDWGPVYGYTF.

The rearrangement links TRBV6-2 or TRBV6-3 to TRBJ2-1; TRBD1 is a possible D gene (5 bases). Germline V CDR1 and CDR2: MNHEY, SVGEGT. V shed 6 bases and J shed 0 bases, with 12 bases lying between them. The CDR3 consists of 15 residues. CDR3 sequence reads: CASSLTAPSYNEQFF. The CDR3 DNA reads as TGTGCCAGCAGCTTGACAGCACCCTCCTACAATGAGCAGTTCTTC.

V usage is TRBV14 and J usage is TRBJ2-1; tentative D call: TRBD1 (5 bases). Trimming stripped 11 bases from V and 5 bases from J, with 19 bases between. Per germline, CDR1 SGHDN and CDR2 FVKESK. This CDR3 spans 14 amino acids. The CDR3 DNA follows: TGTGCCGAGGACCAGGGCATTCCCGACAATGAGCAGTTCTTC. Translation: CAEDQGIPDNEQFF.

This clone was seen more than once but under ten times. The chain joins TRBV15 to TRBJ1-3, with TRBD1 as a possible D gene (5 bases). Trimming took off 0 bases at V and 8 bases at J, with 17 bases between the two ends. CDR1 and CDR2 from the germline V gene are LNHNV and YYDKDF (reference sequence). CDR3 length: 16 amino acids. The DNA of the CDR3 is TGTGCCACCAGCAGAGATAGGCCAGGGCGGAGGGACACCATATATTTT. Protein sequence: CATSRDRPGRRDTIYF.

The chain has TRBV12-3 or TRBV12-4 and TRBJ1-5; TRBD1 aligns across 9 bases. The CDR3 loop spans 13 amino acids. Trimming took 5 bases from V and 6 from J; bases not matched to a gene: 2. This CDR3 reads CASSLQGAQPQHF. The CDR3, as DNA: TGTGCCAGCAGTCTACAGGGGGCTCAGCCCCAGCATTTT.

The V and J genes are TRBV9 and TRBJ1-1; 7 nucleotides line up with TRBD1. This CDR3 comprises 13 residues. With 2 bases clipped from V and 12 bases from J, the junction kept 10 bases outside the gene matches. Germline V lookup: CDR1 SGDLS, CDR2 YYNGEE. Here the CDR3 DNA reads TGTGCCAGCAGCGTGGAAGGGGGCGCGAAAACTTTCTTT. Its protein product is CASSVEGGAKTFF.

CDR3 sequence: CASSLGEAVGYTF. CDR3 nucleotides: TGTGCCAGCAGCTTAGGTGAGGCTGTCGGCTACACCTTC. The chain employs TRBV7-2 and TRBJ1-2; D gene unclear. Germline CDR1 is SGHTA and CDR2 is FQGNSA. The CDR3 spans 13 residues. Trimming removed 1 base from V and 8 bases from J, with 11 bases in between.

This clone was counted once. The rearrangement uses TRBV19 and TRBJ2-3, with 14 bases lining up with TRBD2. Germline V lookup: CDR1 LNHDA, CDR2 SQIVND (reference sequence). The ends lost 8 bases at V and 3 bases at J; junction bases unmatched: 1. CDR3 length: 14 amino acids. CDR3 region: CASRLAGGTDTQYF. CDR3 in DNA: TGTGCCAGTCGACTAGCGGGGGGGACAGATACGCAGTATTTT.

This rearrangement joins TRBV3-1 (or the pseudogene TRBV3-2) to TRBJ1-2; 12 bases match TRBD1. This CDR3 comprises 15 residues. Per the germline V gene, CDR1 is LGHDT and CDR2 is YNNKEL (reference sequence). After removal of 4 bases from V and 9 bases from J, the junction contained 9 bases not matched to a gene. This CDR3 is CASSPRDRGPGRYTF. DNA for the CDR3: TGTGCCAGCAGCCCACGGGACAGGGGGCCGGGGCGCTACACCTTC.

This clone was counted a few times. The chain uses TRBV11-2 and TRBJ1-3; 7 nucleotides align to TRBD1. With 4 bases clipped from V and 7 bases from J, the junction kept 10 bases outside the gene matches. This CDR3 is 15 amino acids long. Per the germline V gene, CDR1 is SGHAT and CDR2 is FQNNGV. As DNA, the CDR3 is TGTGCCAGCAGCTCAATAGCCGACAGGGCCAACACCATATATTTT. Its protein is CASSSIADRANTIYF. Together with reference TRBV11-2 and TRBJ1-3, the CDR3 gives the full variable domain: EAGVAQSPRYKIIEKRQSVAFWCNPISGHATLYWYQQILGQGPKLLIQFQNNGVVDDSQLPKDRFSAERLKGVDSTLKIQPAKLEDSAVYLCASSSIADRANTIYFGEGSWLTVV.

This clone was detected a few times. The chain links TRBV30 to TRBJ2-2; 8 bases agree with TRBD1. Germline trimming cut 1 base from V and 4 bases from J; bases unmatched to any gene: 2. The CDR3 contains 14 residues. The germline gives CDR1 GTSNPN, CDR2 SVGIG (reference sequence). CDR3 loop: CAWSGTGSTGELFF. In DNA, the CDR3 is TGTGCCTGGAGTGGGACAGGGAGCACCGGGGAGCTGTTTTTT.

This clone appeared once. CDR3 sequence: CASNQGVSQETQYF. The CDR3 DNA follows: TGTGCCAGCAACCAGGGGGTCAGTCAAGAGACCCAGTACTTC. The chain links TRBV2 to TRBJ2-5; 7 positions match TRBD1. The CDR3 consists of 14 residues. Germline lookup yields CDR1 SNHLY and CDR2 FYNNEI. After removal of 7 bases from V and 2 bases from J, the junction contained 7 bases not matched to a gene.

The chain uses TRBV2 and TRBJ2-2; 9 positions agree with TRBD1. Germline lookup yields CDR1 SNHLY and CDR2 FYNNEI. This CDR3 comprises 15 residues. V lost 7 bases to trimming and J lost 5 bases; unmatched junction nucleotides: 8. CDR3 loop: CASTMDRGGTGELFF. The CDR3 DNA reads TGTGCCAGCACCATGGACAGGGGAGGGACCGGGGAGCTGTTTTTT. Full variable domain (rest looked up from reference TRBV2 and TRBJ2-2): EPEVTQTPSHQVTQMGQEVILRCVPISNHLYFYWYRQILGQKVEFLVSFYNNEISEKSEIFDDQFSVERPDGSNFTLKIRSTKLEDSAMYFCASTMDRGGTGELFFGEGSRLTVL.

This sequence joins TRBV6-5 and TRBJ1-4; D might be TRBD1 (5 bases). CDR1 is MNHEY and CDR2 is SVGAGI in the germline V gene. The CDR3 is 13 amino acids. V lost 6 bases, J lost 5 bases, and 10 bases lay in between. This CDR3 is CASRDSRNEKLFF. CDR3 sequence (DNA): TGTGCCAGCAGAGACAGCAGGAATGAAAAACTGTTTTTT.

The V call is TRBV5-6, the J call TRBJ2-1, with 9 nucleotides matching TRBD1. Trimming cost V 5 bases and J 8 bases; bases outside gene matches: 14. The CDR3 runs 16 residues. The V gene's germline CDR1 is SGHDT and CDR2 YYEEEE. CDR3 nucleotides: TGTGCCAGCAGTTTTTACCTGGGACAGGGTCGGGATGAGCAGTTCTTC. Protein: CASSFYLGQGRDEQFF.